The 20 T cell receptor beta chains reported below all come from one sample, sequenced in a study of blood T cell repertoires in COVID-19. Generated by immunoSEQ multiplex PCR, the TCRdb table keeps only in-frame clones and is missing some. The repertoire holds tens of thousands of clones, about 89% seen once, with roughly 5.2% in the top ten. Sequencing was performed on peripheral blood. The receptors come from a man aged 45-60 years with active COVID-19.

This chain joins TRBV7-3 and TRBJ1-2; no reliable D call. The CDR3 is 13 amino acids. Germline V gives CDR1 SGHTA, CDR2 FQGTGA. V was trimmed by 5 bases and J by 6 bases, leaving 13 bases between them. The CDR3 loop is CASSVDGKNGYTF. Written as DNA, the CDR3 is TGTGCCAGCAGCGTGGACGGGAAAAATGGCTACACCTTC.

The rearrangement uses TRBV12-5 and TRBJ2-6; TRBD1 matches 10 bases. The CDR3 contains 17 residues. The V and J ends lost 6 bases and 2 bases, in that order; junction bases with no gene match: 7. Per the germline V gene, CDR1 is LGHNT and CDR2 is FRNRAP. The CDR3 protein is CASGPGQGVTGANVLTF. CDR3 sequence (DNA): TGTGCTAGTGGCCCCGGACAGGGGGTGACTGGGGCCAACGTCCTGACTTTC.

This clone was counted once. The chain links TRBV18 to TRBJ1-1; 7 positions agree with TRBD1. V was pared by 2 bases and J by 3 bases, with 3 bases of the junction left unmatched. CDR1 and CDR2 (germline): KGHSH, LQKENI. There are 14 residues in the CDR3. The CDR3 nucleotides read TGTGCCAGCTCACCATTAACAGGGGACACTGAAGCTTTCTTT. This codes for CASSPLTGDTEAFF.

The rearrangement links TRBV5-6 to TRBJ2-1; TRBD2 agrees at 9 bases. This CDR3 has 12 amino acids. After removal of 5 bases from V and 8 bases from J, the junction contained 2 bases not matched to a gene. From germline, CDR1 is SGHDT and CDR2 YYEEEE. CDR3 sequence (DNA): TGTGCCAGCAGTCGGACTAGCGATGAGCAGTTCTTC. Protein: CASSRTSDEQFF.

The rearrangement joins TRBV5-1 to TRBJ2-1, with TRBD1 matching 10 bases. Germline V CDR1 and CDR2: SGHRS, YFSETQ. V lost 0 bases, J lost 7 bases, and 7 bases stayed unmatched. This CDR3 contains 16 residues. The CDR3 region has the DNA TGCGCCAGCAGCTTGGGCCCTGTGGGACAGGGGAATGAGCAGTTCTTC. It is translated as CASSLGPVGQGNEQFF.

The chain employs TRBV11-2 and TRBJ2-1; D is possibly TRBD2 (6 bases). V lost 2 bases, J lost 4 bases, and 12 bases lay in between. The CDR3 spans 15 residues. Germline V gene data show CDR1 as SGHAT and CDR2 as FQNNGV. CDR3 protein: CASSLSLAPYNEQFF. CDR3 DNA: TGTGCCAGCAGCTTAAGTCTAGCGCCGTACAATGAGCAGTTCTTC. Variable domain in full (rest from reference TRBV11-2 and TRBJ2-1): EAGVAQSPRYKIIEKRQSVAFWCNPISGHATLYWYQQILGQGPKLLIQFQNNGVVDDSQLPKDRFSAERLKGVDSTLKIQPAKLEDSAVYLCASSLSLAPYNEQFFGPGTRLTVL.

The genes are TRBV7-6 and TRBJ2-1; the D is unclear. The CDR3 extends over 11 amino acids. Germline lookup yields CDR1 SGHVS and CDR2 FNYEAQ. V was trimmed by 2 bases and J by 8 bases, leaving 4 bases between them. The CDR3 nucleotides are TGTGCCAGCAGCTTATATGATGAGCAGTTCTTC. Translating it yields CASSLYDEQFF.

The genes are TRBV19 and TRBJ1-5; possibly TRBD1 for D (5 bases). The CDR3 has 16 residues. Deletions cut 3 bases from V and 2 bases from J, with 14 bases between. CDR1 is LNHDA and CDR2 is SQIVND in the germline V gene (reference sequence). CDR3 residues: CASSIFSGRGNQPQHF. In nucleotides, the CDR3 is TGTGCCAGTAGTATTTTTTCAGGGAGGGGCAATCAGCCCCAGCATTTT.

This sequence joins TRBV6-2 or TRBV6-3 and TRBJ2-7, with 7 positions matching TRBD1. The V gene's germline CDR1 is MNHEY and CDR2 SVGEGT. The junction had 7 bases not matched to a gene; V was cut back by 5 bases and J by 3 bases. The CDR3 has 14 residues. The CDR3 DNA reads as TGTGCCAGCAGTCCCGACAGGGTGGACTACGAGCAGTACTTC. Encoded protein: CASSPDRVDYEQYF.

The V call is TRBV12-3 or TRBV12-4, the J call TRBJ1-1; D unclear. CDR3 length: 13 residues. The V end was cut by 5 bases, the J end by 7 bases, with 14 bases between. The CDR3, as DNA: TGTGCCAGCAGTCCCGCGGGAGGCCATGAAGCTTTCTTT. Translating gives CASSPAGGHEAFF.

The chain carries TRBV12-3 or TRBV12-4 and TRBJ2-1, with 11 bases lining up with TRBD2. CDR3 length: 13 amino acids. V was pared by 4 bases and J by 10 bases, with 3 bases of the junction left unmatched. This CDR3 reads CASSSGTSGEQFF. Written as DNA, the CDR3 is TGTGCCAGCAGTTCTGGGACTAGCGGCGAGCAGTTCTTC.

The DNA of the CDR3 is TGCGCCAGCAGCCAAGAAACTATCGACAGGTCTGGAAACACCATATATTTT. Translation gives CASSQETIDRSGNTIYF. The J gene is TRBJ1-3, the V gene TRBV4-3; D is perhaps TRBD1 (6 bases). The CDR3 loop spans 17 amino acids. Germline V gives CDR1 LGHNA, CDR2 YSLEER. Trimming removed 0 bases at V and 1 base at J, with 13 bases between.

This clone was observed once. The chain is built from TRBV5-1 and TRBJ2-1; no reliable D call. V was cut by 0 bases and J by 8 bases, with 12 bases left in between. CDR1 is SGHRS and CDR2 is YFSETQ in the germline V gene. The CDR3 spans 14 residues. The CDR3: CASSLAGLLDEQFF. The CDR3 DNA reads as TGCGCCAGCAGCTTGGCCGGTTTGTTGGATGAGCAGTTCTTC.

V and J are TRBV27 and TRBJ2-7, with 10 nucleotides matching TRBD1. In germline, CDR1 is MNHEY, CDR2 SMNVEV (reference sequence). J was trimmed by 12 bases and V by 3 bases; bases with no gene match: 23. The CDR3 runs 18 residues. The CDR3 DNA reads as TGTGCCAGCAGTTTGTGTGGAGACAGGGGGCGCGAGAAATATAGACCGTACTTC. Protein sequence: CASSLCGDRGREKYRPYF.

The rearrangement uses TRBV15 and TRBJ1-2; TRBD1 is a possible D gene (5 bases). The CDR3 runs to 14 residues. Germline values: CDR1 LNHNV, CDR2 YYDKDF (reference sequence). V was pared by 0 bases and J by 8 bases, with 13 bases between. DNA for the CDR3: TGTGCCACCAGCAGAGATCAGGAGGGGAGCGGCTACACCTTC. Protein sequence: CATSRDQEGSGYTF.

A single count supports this clone. V usage is TRBV28 and J usage is TRBJ1-6; D remains ambiguous. V was shortened by 6 bases and J by 1 base, with 13 bases between the two germline ends. The CDR3 totals 16 residues. Germline V gene lookup returns CDR1 MDHEN and CDR2 SYDVKM. The CDR3 DNA is TGTGCCAGCAGAACACGGTTAGCGTCCTATAATTCACCCCTCCACTTT. Translation: CASRTRLASYNSPLHF. The full variable domain, with the rest looked up from reference TRBV28 and TRBJ1-6, is DVKVTQSSRYLVKRTGEKVFLECVQDMDHENMFWYRQDPGLGLRLIYFSYDVKMKEKGDIPEGYSVSREKKERFSLILESASTNQTSMYLCASRTRLASYNSPLHFGNGTRLTVT.

The J gene is TRBJ1-1, the V gene TRBV28; 7 nucleotides match TRBD1. Looked up from germline, CDR1 is MDHEN and CDR2 is SYDVKM. The CDR3 has 13 amino acids. V was clipped by 4 bases and J by 6 bases; unmatched bases: 5. The CDR3 reads CASSSQGKAEAFF. The CDR3 DNA reads as TGTGCCAGCAGTTCACAGGGGAAGGCTGAAGCTTTCTTT.

The V and J genes are TRBV5-1 and TRBJ2-2, with D perhaps TRBD1 (5 bases). CDR3 size: 15 residues. Trimming left V 4 bases short and J 1 base short, with 11 bases between. Germline lookup yields CDR1 SGHRS and CDR2 YFSETQ. The CDR3 region is CASSVGHLNTGELFF. CDR3 nucleotide sequence: TGCGCCAGCAGCGTTGGACATCTGAACACCGGGGAGCTGTTTTTT.

The J gene is TRBJ2-2, the V gene TRBV28, with D hard to call. CDR1 is MDHEN and CDR2 is SYDVKM in the germline V gene. The V end was cut by 6 bases, the J end by 3 bases, with 14 bases between. The CDR3 has 15 amino acids. The CDR3, as DNA: TGTGCCAGCAGCTCCTCTCAGGTCTACACCGGGGAGCTGTTTTTT. It translates to CASSSSQVYTGELFF.

The chain uses TRBV7-2 and TRBJ2-5, with 14 bases that match TRBD2. CDR3 length equals 17 residues. J was trimmed by 6 bases and V by 5 bases; bases with no gene match: 11. The germline CDR1 and CDR2 sequences are SGHTA and FQGNSA. CDR3 protein: CASSLGTSGRMMQTQYF. DNA of the CDR3: TGTGCCAGCAGCCTAGGGACTAGCGGGAGAATGATGCAGACCCAGTACTTC.